The 28 T cell receptor beta chains presented below share a single source sample, sequenced in a study of siplizumab effects on memory and regulatory T cells. Libraries were prepared by immunoSEQ multiplex PCR; TCRdb keeps only in-frame clonotypes and omits some of them. The table has some 100,000 clones, more than 85% seen once. The sample consisted of CD4+ T cells sorted from blood. The receptors come from a human donor in good health. Some clones in this sample may be carry-over from other donors' samples.

This chain links TRBV5-6 with TRBJ2-7, with D maybe TRBD1 (5 bases). V dropped 3 bases and J dropped 2 bases, with 12 bases sitting between them. Germline CDR1 and CDR2: SGHDT and YYEEEE. This CDR3 region has 14 residues. The CDR3: CASSSQVSPYEQYF. CDR3 nucleotide sequence: TGTGCCAGCAGCTCACAGGTATCTCCCTACGAGCAGTACTTC.

The J gene is TRBJ1-1, the V gene TRBV5-1, with D possibly TRBD1 on 6 matching bases. V was shortened by 3 bases and J by 11 bases, with 14 bases between the two germline ends. In germline, CDR1 is SGHRS, CDR2 YFSETQ. There are 12 residues in the CDR3. The CDR3 loop reads CASSSQGSDAFF. CDR3 nucleotides: TGCGCCAGCAGCTCACAGGGTTCGGACGCTTTCTTT.

V usage is TRBV28 and J usage is TRBJ1-3; TRBD1 is a possible D gene (5 bases). This CDR3 has 16 residues. Trimming left V 5 bases short and J 0 bases short, with 14 bases between. CDR1 is MDHEN and CDR2 is SYDVKM in the germline V gene. The CDR3 sequence: CASSPLGTNSGNTIYF. In DNA, the CDR3 is TGTGCCAGCAGTCCCTTGGGGACCAACTCTGGAAACACCATATATTTT.

This chain links TRBV6-1 with TRBJ1-3; D remains unclear. In germline, CDR1 is MNHNS, CDR2 SASEGT. Between the trimmed V and J ends, which lost 2 bases and 5 bases, there was a span of 7 bases. This CDR3 has 13 amino acids. The CDR3 spells CASSESGRNTIYF. The CDR3 DNA sequence: TGTGCCAGCAGTGAATCGGGTCGAAACACCATATATTTT.

The chain employs TRBV7-9 and TRBJ1-2, with unresolved D. V lost 0 bases and J 4 bases, leaving 15 bases between the germline ends. Per germline, CDR1 SEHNR and CDR2 FQNEAQ (reference sequence). The CDR3 runs 16 residues. The CDR3 DNA follows: TGTGCCAGCAGCTTAGCGGGCGCCCAACTAGGCTATGGCTACACCTTC. It specifies CASSLAGAQLGYGYTF.

The chain has TRBV7-3 and TRBJ1-1; D is ambiguous. CDR3 length equals 13 residues. Trimming left V 4 bases short and J 3 bases short, with 9 bases between. In germline, CDR1 is SGHTA, CDR2 FQGTGA. In nucleotides, the CDR3 is TGTGCCAGCAGCTGGCAGGCGGACACTGAAGCTTTCTTT. Protein sequence: CASSWQADTEAFF.

V gene TRBV6-1 combines with J gene TRBJ2-7; the D gene is possibly TRBD1 (5 bases). CDR3 length: 14 residues. Germline CDR1 MNHNS, CDR2 SASEGT. V was trimmed by 0 bases and J by 4 bases, leaving 10 bases between them. CDR3 residues: CASSEAPTVYEQYF. CDR3 in DNA: TGTGCCAGCAGTGAAGCACCGACAGTGTACGAGCAGTACTTC.

J is TRBJ1-5 and V is TRBV5-1, with 9 nucleotides matching TRBD1. Trimming at V came to 0 bases and at J to 1 base, leaving 5 bases not matched to a gene. The CDR3 consists of 17 residues. CDR1 is SGHRS and CDR2 is YFSETQ in the germline V gene. The CDR3 region is CASSLGQGDQSNQPQHF. The CDR3 nucleotides are TGCGCCAGCAGCTTGGGACAGGGGGACCAAAGCAATCAGCCCCAGCATTTT.

The chain carries TRBV4-1 and TRBJ2-5; TRBD2 is a possible D gene (6 bases). The CDR3 is 15 amino acids. Trimming removed 4 bases at V and 2 bases at J, with 14 bases between. Germline V gene sequence: CDR1 MGHRA, CDR2 YSYEKL. CDR3 sequence (DNA): TGCGCCAGCAGCCCATACTGGGGGGTTCAAGAGACCCAGTACTTC. Translation: CASSPYWGVQETQYF.

This chain uses TRBV28 with TRBJ2-5; D is perhaps TRBD2 (7 bases). Trimming removed 1 base at V and 4 bases at J, with 13 bases between. The CDR3 runs 15 residues. Germline V gives CDR1 MDHEN, CDR2 SYDVKM. Here the CDR3 DNA reads TGTGCCAGCAGTTTATCGGGGGAGGGGGGAGAGACCCAGTACTTC. As protein: CASSLSGEGGETQYF.

The gene calls are TRBV27 and TRBJ2-7; D may match TRBD1 or TRBD2 (5 bases each). The CDR3 runs 15 residues. Germline CDR1 is MNHEY and CDR2 is SMNVEV (reference sequence). V was shortened by 5 bases and J by 2 bases, with 16 bases between the two germline ends. The CDR3 spells CASSPPGARPYEQYF. The CDR3 DNA sequence: TGTGCCAGCAGTCCCCCCGGGGCGCGACCCTACGAGCAGTACTTC.

The gene calls are TRBV30 and TRBJ2-5; D ambiguous. The CDR3 totals 13 residues. Germline V CDR1 and CDR2: GTSNPN, SVGIG (reference sequence). The V end was cut by 0 bases, the J end by 5 bases, with 10 bases between. The CDR3 sequence: CAWSVLVGETQYF. The CDR3 coding sequence is TGTGCCTGGAGTGTACTCGTCGGGGAGACCCAGTACTTC.

The chain links TRBV6-5 to TRBJ1-4; 8 bases agree with TRBD1. In germline, CDR1 is MNHEY, CDR2 SVGAGI. V gave up 4 bases and J gave up 13 bases; unmatched junction bases: 8. CDR3 length equals 13 residues. The DNA of the CDR3 is TGTGCCAGCAGTTCGACGACAGGGGTGTCACTGTTTTTT. Its protein product is CASSSTTGVSLFF.

This clone was detected a few times. V usage is TRBV7-3 and J usage is TRBJ2-3, with TRBD2 identical over 10 bases. The CDR3 has 14 amino acids. The germline gives CDR1 SGHTA, CDR2 FQGTGA. V shed 1 base, J shed 13 bases, and the junction held 8 bases outside the gene matches. This CDR3 is CASSLSISGGPKYF. The CDR3 DNA sequence: TGTGCCAGCAGCTTAAGTATTAGCGGGGGGCCTAAGTATTTT.

CDR3 in amino acids: CASSPGEWNTEAFF. The CDR3 region has the DNA TGTGCCAGCAGTCCAGGGGAATGGAACACTGAAGCTTTCTTT. The chain combines TRBV6-5 with TRBJ1-1; D possibly corresponds to TRBD1 (6 bases). Trimming removed 5 bases at V and 1 base at J, with 11 bases between. Germline V gene data show CDR1 as MNHEY and CDR2 as SVGAGI. The CDR3 is made up of 14 amino acids.

V and J are TRBV15 and TRBJ2-2; TRBD2 aligns across 13 bases. V shed 3 bases and J 7 bases; nucleotides not matched to a gene: 5. Germline-derived CDR1 and CDR2 are LNHNV and YYDKDF (reference sequence). The CDR3 totals 16 residues. The CDR3 DNA sequence: TGTGCCACCAGCAGGGGGACTAGCGGGAAAGGCGGGGAGCTGTTTTTT. As protein: CATSRGTSGKGGELFF.

The chain combines TRBV6-6 with TRBJ2-2, with D maybe TRBD1 (6 bases). V gave up 11 bases and J gave up 4 bases, with 17 bases separating them. CDR1 is MNHNY and CDR2 is SVGAGI in the germline V gene (reference sequence). There are 14 residues in the CDR3. CDR3 DNA: TGTGCCCATCGTGGCCAGGGGACCACCGGGGAGCTGTTTTTT. Translated, it gives CAHRGQGTTGELFF.

This CDR3 reads CASSREFAEAFF. CDR3 nucleotides: TGTGCCAGCAGCCGGGAGTTCGCTGAAGCTTTCTTT. V is TRBV11-2 and J is TRBJ1-1; D is undetermined. The CDR3 length is 12 residues. With 5 bases removed from V and 6 bases from J, the gap between germline ends came to 10 bases. From germline, CDR1 is SGHAT and CDR2 FQNNGV.

The V call is TRBV7-2, the J call TRBJ2-1; maybe TRBD2 (6 bases). CDR3 length: 16 amino acids. Per germline, CDR1 SGHTA and CDR2 FQGNSA. The V and J ends lost 2 bases and 5 bases respectively, with 16 bases between them. The CDR3 loop reads CASSLFAASVNNEQFF. In nucleotides, the CDR3 is TGTGCCAGCAGCTTATTCGCGGCTAGCGTGAACAATGAGCAGTTCTTC.

The chain links TRBV25-1 to TRBJ2-7; D possibly corresponds to TRBD2 (7 bases). Germline CDR1 is MGHDK and CDR2 is SYGVNS. V was pared by 6 bases and J by 1 base, with 25 bases between. The CDR3 length is 18 residues. CDR3 in DNA: TGTGCCAGCAGCCCCATTGCGGGGGCCAAAAGAAATTCCTACGAGCAGTACTTC. It yields the protein CASSPIAGAKRNSYEQYF.

The chain carries TRBV27 and TRBJ1-1, with a weak D call TRBD1 (5 bases). The germline V gene has CDR1 MNHEY and CDR2 SMNVEV (reference sequence). The CDR3 is made up of 14 amino acids. Trimming stripped 6 bases from V and 4 bases from J, with 15 bases between. As DNA, the CDR3 is TGTGCCAGCAGGACGGGACTTCGGGGCACTGAAGCTTTCTTT. Its protein is CASRTGLRGTEAFF.

This clone was detected a few times. The chain joins TRBV7-2 to TRBJ1-1; D gene ambiguous. The CDR3 spans 15 residues. The V gene's germline CDR1 is SGHTA and CDR2 FQGNSA. Trimming removed 1 base from V and 0 bases from J, with 9 bases in between. CDR3 in DNA: TGTGCCAGCAGCTTAGAAGGAGACATGAACACTGAAGCTTTCTTT. Translated: CASSLEGDMNTEAFF. Full variable domain (missing parts from reference TRBV7-2 and TRBJ1-1): GAGVSQSPSNKVTEKGKDVELRCDPISGHTALYWYRQSLGQGLEFLIYFQGNSAPDKSGLPSDRFSAERTGGSVSTLTIQRTQQEDSAVYLCASSLEGDMNTEAFFGQGTRLTVV.

Only one count was recorded for this clone. The V call is TRBV9, the J call TRBJ2-7; no clear D gene. This CDR3 contains 13 residues. Trimming shortened V by 0 bases and J by 6 bases, and 10 bases separated the two germline ends. Germline CDR1 reads SGDLS; CDR2 reads YYNGEE. CDR3 residues: CASSVVTVGEQYF. Written as DNA, the CDR3 is TGTGCCAGCAGCGTAGTTACAGTCGGCGAGCAGTACTTC.

This clone was seen only once. This chain uses TRBV2 with TRBJ2-1; 10 nucleotides agree with TRBD2. After removal of 7 bases from V and 6 bases from J, the junction contained 3 bases not matched to a gene. CDR1 is SNHLY, CDR2 FYNNEI, per germline. The CDR3 is made up of 13 amino acids. The CDR3 region has the DNA TGTGCCAGCATGGCTAGCGGGAGCAATGAGCAGTTCTTC. Amino acids: CASMASGSNEQFF.

The chain recombines TRBV2 with TRBJ2-2; D is undetermined. The CDR3 contains 13 residues. Germline values: CDR1 SNHLY, CDR2 FYNNEI. Trimming removed 5 bases at V and 2 bases at J, with 6 bases between. CDR3 protein: CASSFSNTGELFF. Written as DNA, the CDR3 is TGTGCCAGCAGTTTTAGTAACACCGGGGAGCTGTTTTTT.

This clone was seen only once. This rearrangement joins TRBV27 to TRBJ1-2, with 11 bases fitting TRBD1. CDR3 length equals 16 residues. V trimming: 2 bases; J trimming: 4 bases; junction bases outside the gene matches: 6. The germline CDR1 and CDR2 sequences are MNHEY and SMNVEV (reference sequence). The CDR3 region is CASSLRTGGIGYGYTF. CDR3 DNA sequence: TGTGCCAGCAGTTTACGGACAGGGGGCATCGGCTATGGCTACACCTTC.

This clone was seen a single time. The chain uses TRBV10-1 and TRBJ2-6; 8 bases are a match to TRBD1. V lost 5 bases and J lost 1; bases outside the gene matches: 10. Germline-derived CDR1 and CDR2 are WNHNN and SYGVQD (reference sequence). This CDR3 is 18 amino acids long. The CDR3 nucleotides read TGCGCCAGCAGTCCAAGCAGGGGGCTATCGTCTGGGGCCAACGTCCTGACTTTC. Its protein is CASSPSRGLSSGANVLTF.

The chain recombines TRBV11-2 with TRBJ2-1; no firm D call. Germline loops: CDR1 SGHAT, CDR2 FQNNGV. Trimming took off 2 bases at V and 6 bases at J, with 11 bases between the two ends. The CDR3 is 14 amino acids. The CDR3: CASSLMTLGNEQFF. The CDR3 nucleotides read TGTGCCAGCAGCTTAATGACCCTCGGCAATGAGCAGTTCTTC.